This T cell receptor (beta chain) emerged from a study of blood T cell repertoires in COVID-19. About the research overall: Whether acute or convalescent, the COVID-19 samples came from the United States, Italy and Spain. Nucleic acid was either cDNA or gDNA, and it came from T cells, B-cell-depleted T cells, or PBMCs.

Methods used by the authors: Researchers report that nucleated cell counts were estimated from reference gene primer amplification. Libraries were prepared by immunoSEQ multiplex PCR; TCRdb keeps only in-frame clonotypes and omits some of them. V and J calls plus clone size are reproduced from that table; the DNA served to infer D and trimming. Found here are 110,000 or so clones, about four fifths of them singletons; the top ten hold 4% to 5%. The sample comprised peripheral blood. This sequence originates from a woman aged 70 to 79 with acute or convalescent COVID-19.

The CDR3 sequence is CASSLRGNLRLSPYGYTF. For the CDR3, the DNA is TGTGCCAGCAGTCTACGTGGGAATCTCAGACTATCACCCTATGGCTACACCTTC. The chain links TRBV2 to TRBJ1-2; no reliable D call. V lost 5 bases and J 4 bases, leaving 26 bases between the germline ends. The CDR3 runs 18 residues. In germline, CDR1 is SNHLY, CDR2 FYNNEI.